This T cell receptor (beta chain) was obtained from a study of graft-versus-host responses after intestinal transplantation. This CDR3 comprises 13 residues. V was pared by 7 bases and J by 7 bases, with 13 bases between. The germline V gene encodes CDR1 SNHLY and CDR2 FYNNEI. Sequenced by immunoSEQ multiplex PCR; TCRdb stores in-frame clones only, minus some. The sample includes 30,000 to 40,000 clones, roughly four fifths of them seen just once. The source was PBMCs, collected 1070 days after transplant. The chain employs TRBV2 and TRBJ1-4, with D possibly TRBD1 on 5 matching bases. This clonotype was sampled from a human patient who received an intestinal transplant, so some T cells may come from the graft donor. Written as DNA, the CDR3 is TGTGCCAGCATTAAGGACGGGGGTGAAAAACTGTTTTTT. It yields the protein CASIKDGGEKLFF.